The 32 T cell receptor beta chains below come from one sample, sequenced in a study of technical replicates of blood from a few donors. Profiling relied on immunoSEQ multiplex PCR, and the TCRdb table lists in-frame clones only, not all of them. The data contain tens of thousands of clones, around 96% of them seen just once; the ten biggest clones take up 0.3% to 0.35%. Sequencing input: T cells isolated from PBMCs. These receptors were collected from a human donor in good health.

The J gene is TRBJ1-1, the V gene TRBV7-9; D unclear. This CDR3 comprises 16 residues. Trimming shortened V by 3 bases and J by 4 bases, and 18 bases separated the two germline ends. Germline CDR1 is SEHNR and CDR2 is FQNEAQ (reference sequence). CDR3 DNA sequence: TGTGCCAGCAGCTTGTCGACCTATTCACGGGGCACTGAAGCTTTCTTT. Amino acids: CASSLSTYSRGTEAFF.

The chain uses TRBV13 and TRBJ1-2; TRBD1 agrees at 9 bases. Germline loops: CDR1 PRHDT, CDR2 FYEKMQ (reference sequence). The CDR3 runs to 13 residues. Germline trimming cut 5 bases from V and 8 bases from J; bases unmatched to any gene: 6. The CDR3: CASSAGTGHGYTF. CDR3 DNA: TGTGCCAGCAGCGCGGGGACAGGGCACGGCTACACCTTC.

This clone was observed once. DNA of the CDR3: TGTGCCTGGAGTAGTGCAGTTAACGCCGAGCAGTACTTC. It codes for CAWSSAVNAEQYF. The chain has TRBV30 and TRBJ2-7; D gene uncertain. V lost 2 bases, J lost 6 bases, and 14 bases lay in between. Germline values: CDR1 GTSNPN, CDR2 SVGIG (reference sequence). This CDR3 contains 13 residues.

The chain uses TRBV28 and TRBJ2-1; 15 bases map to TRBD2. V dropped 5 bases and J dropped 0; count of bases not matched to a gene: 8. Germline V gene sequence: CDR1 MDHEN, CDR2 SYDVKM. The CDR3 has 19 amino acids. The CDR3 DNA is TGTGCCAGCAGTATATATGGACTAGCGGGAGGGAGCTCCTACAATGAGCAGTTCTTC. Translation: CASSIYGLAGGSSYNEQFF.

The chain employs TRBV5-1 and TRBJ2-7, with TRBD1 identical over 9 bases. Germline V gene sequence: CDR1 SGHRS, CDR2 YFSETQ. The CDR3 length is 15 residues. The J segment lost 3 bases and the V segment lost 2 bases, leaving 6 bases of the junction unmatched. In nucleotides, the CDR3 is TGCGCCAGCAGCTTAACCGGGACAGGGCACTACGAGCAGTACTTC. It encodes CASSLTGTGHYEQYF. Full variable domain (outside the CDR3, taken from reference TRBV5-1 and TRBJ2-7): KAGVTQTPRYLIKTRGQQVTLSCSPISGHRSVSWYQQTPGQGLQFLFEYFSETQRNKGNFPGRFSGRQFSNSRSEMNVSTLELGDSALYLCASSLTGTGHYEQYFGPGTRLTVT.

The chain couples TRBV7-2 to TRBJ2-7; 10 bases are a match to TRBD2. Per the germline V gene, CDR1 is SGHTA and CDR2 is FQGNSA. After removal of 6 bases from V and 2 bases from J, the junction contained 4 bases not matched to a gene. The CDR3 has 14 residues. The CDR3 DNA reads as TGTGCCAGCAGTTTCGGGACTAGCGCCTACGAGCAGTACTTC. Translation gives CASSFGTSAYEQYF. The entire variable domain, with the rest obtained from reference TRBV7-2 and TRBJ2-7, is as follows: GAGVSQSPSNKVTEKGKDVELRCDPISGHTALYWYRQSLGQGLEFLIYFQGNSAPDKSGLPSDRFSAERTGGSVSTLTIQRTQQEDSAVYLCASSFGTSAYEQYFGPGTRLTVT.

This chain uses TRBV21-1 with TRBJ2-1; whether TRBD2, the table's D call, matches the DNA was not checked. TRBV21-1 is marked as a pseudogene. The CDR3 has 14 amino acids. CDR3 amino acids: CASVLAGNGNEQFF. The CDR3 DNA follows: TGTGCCAGCGTACTAGCGGGAAACGGTAATGAGCAGTTCTTC.

This clone was observed once. The V gene is TRBV7-8, the J gene TRBJ2-2; the match to TRBD2 covers 8 bases. Germline V gene sequence: CDR1 SGHVS, CDR2 FQNEAQ. CDR3 length equals 16 residues. J lost 6 bases, V lost 2 bases, and 8 bases had no gene match. The CDR3 loop is CASSLISGSSAGELFF. CDR3 bases: TGTGCCAGCAGCTTAATAAGCGGGAGTTCTGCCGGGGAGCTGTTTTTT.

Remarks on this clone: In the same sample, other DNA sequences code for this CDR3. This chain uses TRBV9 with TRBJ1-4, with TRBD1 matching over 8 bases. Germline V gene lookup returns CDR1 SGDLS and CDR2 YYNGEE. There are 14 residues in the CDR3. V was clipped by 5 bases and J by 7 bases; unmatched bases: 7. The CDR3 nucleotides read TGTGCCAGCAGTGTTGGACAGGGAGGTGAAAAACTGTTTTTT. This sequence encodes CASSVGQGGEKLFF. The full variable domain, completed using reference TRBV9 and TRBJ1-4, is DSGVTQTPKHLITATGQRVTLRCSPRSGDLSVYWYQQSLDQGLQFLIQYYNGEERAKGNILERFSAQQFPDLHSELNLSSLELGDSALYFCASSVGQGGEKLFFGSGTQLSVL.

V and J are TRBV14 and TRBJ2-7, with 8 nucleotides matching TRBD2. CDR1 is SGHDN and CDR2 is FVKESK in the germline V gene. The CDR3 has 17 amino acids. J was trimmed by 2 bases and V by 0 bases; bases with no gene match: 9. The CDR3 nucleotides are TGTGCCAGCAGCCAAGAGGCGTTCGCGGGACTAGCCTACGAGCAGTACTTC. Amino acid sequence: CASSQEAFAGLAYEQYF.

The chain uses TRBV18 and TRBJ1-5; TRBD1 might be the D (5 bases). The CDR3 sequence is 16 residues long. Germline CDR1 is KGHSH and CDR2 is LQKENI. V lost 4 bases and J 6 bases, leaving 19 bases between the germline ends. The CDR3 coding sequence is TGTGCCAGCTCACAGTCTTCGGGGGGGATGGCTCAGCCCCAGCATTTT. Translating it yields CASSQSSGGMAQPQHF.

Only a few counts were recorded for this clone. The V call is TRBV5-1, the J call TRBJ1-5, with D possibly TRBD1 on 6 matching bases. CDR3 size: 15 residues. V lost 3 bases and J lost 6, with 16 bases in between. Germline V lookup: CDR1 SGHRS, CDR2 YFSETQ. The CDR3 sequence: CASSSLPGVGQPQHF. In DNA form, the CDR3 reads TGCGCCAGCAGCTCCCTTCCAGGGGTCGGTCAGCCCCAGCATTTT.

The chain has TRBV11-2 and TRBJ2-7; D remains ambiguous. This CDR3 has 14 residues. Germline CDR1 and CDR2: SGHAT and FQNNGV. Trimming stripped 1 base from V and 5 bases from J, with 12 bases between. In DNA, the CDR3 is TGTGCCAGCAGCTTAGGGTCAGTCACACACGAGCAGTACTTC. It translates to CASSLGSVTHEQYF.

The chain has TRBV4-2 and TRBJ2-1, with 12 bases identical to TRBD2. V lost 0 bases and J lost 4; bases outside the gene matches: 1. The CDR3 is 16 amino acids. The V gene's germline CDR1 is LGHNA and CDR2 YNFKEQ. CDR3 loop: CASSQDGTSGYNEQFF. CDR3 in DNA: TGTGCCAGCAGCCAAGATGGGACTAGCGGGTACAATGAGCAGTTCTTC.

The chain employs TRBV6-5 and TRBJ1-1; D is undetermined. The CDR3 length is 13 residues. Germline-derived CDR1 and CDR2 are MNHEY and SVGAGI. Trimming shortened V by 2 bases and J by 4 bases, and 8 bases separated the two germline ends. The CDR3 coding sequence is TGTGCCAGCAGTTACGGGGAGGCCACTGAAGCTTTCTTT. Amino acids: CASSYGEATEAFF.

The count of this clone is one. The chain employs TRBV9 and TRBJ2-1; 12 nucleotides align to TRBD2. Trimming at V came to 3 bases and at J to 10 bases, leaving 5 bases not matched to a gene. CDR1 is SGDLS and CDR2 is YYNGEE in the germline V gene. The CDR3 has 14 amino acids. The CDR3 region is CASSAGLAGFEQFF. CDR3 nucleotide sequence: TGTGCCAGCAGCGCCGGACTAGCGGGGTTCGAGCAGTTCTTC. The full variable domain, its missing parts supplied by reference TRBV9 and TRBJ2-1, is DSGVTQTPKHLITATGQRVTLRCSPRSGDLSVYWYQQSLDQGLQFLIQYYNGEERAKGNILERFSAQQFPDLHSELNLSSLELGDSALYFCASSAGLAGFEQFFGPGTRLTVL.

V is TRBV10-3 and J is TRBJ2-3; weak D call: TRBD2 (6 bases). Germline V CDR1 and CDR2: ENHRY, SYGVKD. V lost 4 bases and J lost 4, with 12 bases in between. The CDR3 sequence is 14 residues long. The DNA for the CDR3 is TGTGCCATCAGTGCGTGGGGGAGGTCAGATACGCAGTATTTT. It encodes CAISAWGRSDTQYF.

The V and J genes are TRBV7-2 and TRBJ2-2, with D maybe TRBD2 (7 bases). V dropped 4 bases and J dropped 0 bases, with 9 bases sitting between them. The CDR3 consists of 15 residues. Germline CDR1 SGHTA, CDR2 FQGNSA. In DNA, the CDR3 is TGTGCCAGCAGCTGGGAGGGGGCGAACACCGGGGAGCTGTTTTTT. Amino acids: CASSWEGANTGELFF.

The CDR3 coding sequence is TGTGCCAGCAGCTCTAGCGGGGTCTACGAGCAGTACTTC. This translates into CASSSSGVYEQYF. This sequence joins TRBV5-4 and TRBJ2-7; 9 nucleotides agree with TRBD2. Trimming took 3 bases from V and 3 from J; bases not matched to a gene: 1. Per the germline V gene, CDR1 is SGHNT and CDR2 is YYREEE (reference sequence). The CDR3 runs 13 residues.

The chain links TRBV7-9 to TRBJ1-2; 9 positions match TRBD1. Looked up from germline, CDR1 is SEHNR and CDR2 is FQNEAQ (reference sequence). The CDR3 sequence is 14 residues long. With 5 bases clipped from V and 5 bases from J, the junction kept 6 bases outside the gene matches. The CDR3 DNA reads TGTGCCAGCAGCAACACCGGGACAGGGTATGGCTACACCTTC. Translation gives CASSNTGTGYGYTF. The full variable domain, completed using reference TRBV7-9 and TRBJ1-2, is DTGVSQNPRHKITKRGQNVTFRCDPISEHNRLYWYRQTLGQGPEFLTYFQNEAQLEKSRLLSDRFSAERPKGSFSTLEIQRTEQGDSAMYLCASSNTGTGYGYTFGSGTRLTVV.

The chain links TRBV18 to TRBJ1-1, with 8 positions matching TRBD1. The CDR3 contains 21 residues. J lost 3 bases, V lost 4 bases, and 25 bases had no gene match. Germline V gives CDR1 KGHSH, CDR2 LQKENI. The CDR3 spells CASSQGFAGGLTVRSDTEAFF. In DNA form, the CDR3 reads TGTGCCAGCTCACAAGGCTTCGCAGGGGGCTTAACTGTTCGATCGGACACTGAAGCTTTCTTT.

The J gene is TRBJ1-1, the V gene TRBV10-3, with a weak D call TRBD1 (6 bases). Deletions cut 11 bases from V and 0 bases from J, with 13 bases between. Germline-derived CDR1 and CDR2 are ENHRY and SYGVKD. This CDR3 comprises 13 residues. CDR3 sequence reads: CAFRTELNTEAFF. DNA of the CDR3: TGTGCCTTCCGGACAGAGCTGAACACTGAAGCTTTCTTT.

The chain combines TRBV25-1 with TRBJ2-3, with TRBD2 identical over 10 bases. Trimming cost V 3 bases and J 4 bases; bases outside gene matches: 10. This CDR3 has 17 amino acids. Germline CDR1 is MGHDK and CDR2 is SYGVNS. CDR3 sequence (DNA): TGTGCCAGCAGTGATCCAACTAGCGGGATACGGTCAGATACGCAGTATTTT. It specifies CASSDPTSGIRSDTQYF.

The chain carries TRBV27 and TRBJ2-7, with 7 bases identical to TRBD1. Germline CDR1 MNHEY, CDR2 SMNVEV (reference sequence). This CDR3 is built from 15 residues. Trimming cost V 6 bases and J 3 bases; bases outside gene matches: 11. The CDR3 region is CASRLHWDRDYEQYF. The DNA of the CDR3 is TGTGCCAGCAGATTGCATTGGGACAGAGACTACGAGCAGTACTTC.

This chain joins TRBV29-1 and TRBJ1-1; D unresolved. There are 13 residues in the CDR3. Germline V CDR1 and CDR2: SQVTM, ANQGSEA. Deletions cut 7 bases from V and 4 bases from J, with 16 bases between. CDR3 amino acids: CSASRVGGTEAFF. The CDR3 DNA is TGCAGCGCTAGTCGGGTTGGAGGCACTGAAGCTTTCTTT.

Here the CDR3 reads CASSQLGGNTGELFF. DNA for the CDR3: TGTGCCAGCAGCCAACTAGGCGGGAACACCGGGGAGCTGTTTTTT. J is TRBJ2-2 and V is TRBV7-9; TRBD2 is a possible D gene (5 bases). Per the germline V gene, CDR1 is SEHNR and CDR2 is FQNEAQ (reference sequence). This CDR3 comprises 15 residues. V lost 5 bases and J 1 base, leaving 11 bases between the germline ends.

V and J are TRBV30 and TRBJ1-1; D is uncertain. The V end lost 4 bases, the J end lost 1 base, and 4 bases lay between the germline ends. This CDR3 contains 11 residues. In germline, CDR1 is GTSNPN, CDR2 SVGIG (reference sequence). This CDR3 reads CAWKQNTEAFF. The CDR3 nucleotides are TGTGCCTGGAAACAGAACACTGAAGCTTTCTTT.

This clone was seen just once. The chain joins TRBV7-2 to TRBJ2-7, with 15 bases fitting TRBD2. Germline V lookup: CDR1 SGHTA, CDR2 FQGNSA. This CDR3 region has 17 residues. V shed 5 bases and J 7 bases; nucleotides not matched to a gene: 12. CDR3 bases: TGTGCCAGCAGCCCGGGACTAGCGGGAGGACCAAGGGGGGAGCAGTACTTC. Its translation is CASSPGLAGGPRGEQYF.

The DNA for the CDR3 is TGTGCCAGCAGGGCCCTAGCTAACGCCTACGAGCAGTACTTC. Translating it yields CASRALANAYEQYF. This chain uses TRBV6-5 with TRBJ2-7; possible D gene TRBD2, 5 bases. The germline V gene has CDR1 MNHEY and CDR2 SVGAGI. The CDR3 is 14 amino acids. Trimming took 6 bases from V and 2 from J, leaving 14 bases between them.

This rearrangement joins TRBV6-5 to TRBJ2-7; 9 nucleotides match TRBD1. This CDR3 is 16 amino acids long. Germline V gene lookup returns CDR1 MNHEY and CDR2 SVGAGI. V lost 2 bases, J lost 2 bases, and 7 bases stayed unmatched. The CDR3, as DNA: TGTGCCAGCAGTTACACCACCGGGACAGGGACCTACGAGCAGTACTTC. It specifies CASSYTTGTGTYEQYF.

The chain carries TRBV28 and TRBJ2-7; the D gene is possibly TRBD2 (5 bases). The V and J ends lost 6 bases and 9 bases respectively, with 15 bases between them. The length of the CDR3 is 12 residues. Germline V gene data show CDR1 as MDHEN and CDR2 as SYDVKM. This CDR3 reads CASSHGLAGQYF. The DNA for the CDR3 is TGTGCCAGCAGCCACGGCCTCGCGGGGCAGTACTTC.

CDR3: CASSFRVGGNQPQHF. The CDR3 DNA reads TGTGCCAGCAGTTTCAGGGTGGGAGGAAATCAGCCCCAGCATTTT. The rearrangement links TRBV6-5 to TRBJ1-5; possible D gene TRBD1, 5 bases. V was pared by 4 bases and J by 4 bases, with 14 bases between. Germline V lookup: CDR1 MNHEY, CDR2 SVGAGI. The CDR3 is 15 amino acids.